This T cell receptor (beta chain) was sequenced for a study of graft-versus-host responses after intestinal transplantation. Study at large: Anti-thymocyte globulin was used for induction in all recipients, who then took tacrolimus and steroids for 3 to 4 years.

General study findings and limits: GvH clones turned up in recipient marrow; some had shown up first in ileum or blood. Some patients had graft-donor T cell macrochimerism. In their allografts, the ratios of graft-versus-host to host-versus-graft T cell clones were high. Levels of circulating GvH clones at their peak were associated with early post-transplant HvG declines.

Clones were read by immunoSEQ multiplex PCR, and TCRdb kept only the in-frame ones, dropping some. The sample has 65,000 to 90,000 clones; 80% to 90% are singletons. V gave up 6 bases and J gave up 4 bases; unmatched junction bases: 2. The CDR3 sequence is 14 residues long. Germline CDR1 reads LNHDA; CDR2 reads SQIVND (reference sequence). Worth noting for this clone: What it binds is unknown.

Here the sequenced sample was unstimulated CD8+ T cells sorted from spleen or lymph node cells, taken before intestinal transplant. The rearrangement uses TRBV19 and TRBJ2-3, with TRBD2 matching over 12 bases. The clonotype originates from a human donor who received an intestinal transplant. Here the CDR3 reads CASSGLAGSDTQYF. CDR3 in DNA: TGTGCCAGTAGCGGACTAGCGGGGTCAGATACGCAGTATTTT.